This record looks at one T cell receptor beta chain sequence and its context. This sample was included in a study of technical replicates of blood from a handful of donors. Generated by immunoSEQ multiplex PCR, the TCRdb table keeps only in-frame clones and is missing some. In the table there are about 72,000 clones, roughly 92% of which are singletons. V shed 5 bases and J 3 bases; nucleotides not matched to a gene: 2. The CDR3 runs 14 residues. The V gene's germline CDR1 is SGHAT and CDR2 FQNNGV. Source material: T cells isolated from PBMCs. This chain connects TRBV11-2 to TRBJ1-2; 11 bases line up with TRBD1. This receptor was taken from a human donor in good health. CDR3 sequence reads: CASSPGQGDYGYTF. As DNA, the CDR3 is TGTGCCAGCAGCCCGGGACAGGGGGACTATGGCTACACCTTC.